Each of the 12 T cell receptor beta chains below was sequenced from the same sample in a study of T cell repertoires in cytomegalovirus infection. Their recognized antigens are unknown. Each CDR3 protein gets one entry after TCRdb re-called the reads with MiXCR. Seen here are a few hundred thousand distinct CDR3 sequences, roughly 34% observed once, and the top ten hold roughly 14%. This specimen consisted of cultured PBMCs, obtained from culture after CMV antigen stimulation. These receptors all come from a human donor in good health (CMV status not recorded). Some clones in this sample may be carry-over from other donors' samples.

A single count supports this clonotype. The chain couples TRBV4-3 to TRBJ1-6, with D uncertain. Trimming removed 0 bases at V and 0 bases at J, with 9 bases between. Germline CDR1 and CDR2: LGHNA and YSLEER. The length of the CDR3 is 17 residues. The CDR3 is CASSQDVVSSYNSPLHF. For the CDR3, the DNA is TGCGCCAGCAGCCAAGACGTAGTTAGCTCCTATAATTCACCCCTCCACTTT.

This clonotype was found a few times. V and J are TRBV7-2 and TRBJ2-3; 7 nucleotides agree with TRBD1. The CDR3 contains 18 residues. The V gene's germline CDR1 is SGHTA and CDR2 FQGNSA. V was pared by 1 base and J by 3 bases, with 13 bases of the junction left unmatched. CDR3 sequence: CASSLGHNRGRSTDTQYF. CDR3 coding DNA: TGTGCCAGCAGCTTAGGTCACAACAGGGGACGATCGACAGATACGCAGTATTTT.

The chain combines TRBV3-1 with TRBJ2-2; the match to TRBD2 covers 8 bases. This CDR3 has 15 residues. V lost 4 bases and J lost 1; bases outside the gene matches: 2. The germline gives CDR1 LGHDT, CDR2 YNNKEL (reference sequence). This chain's CDR3 is CASSPLAGNTGELFF. The CDR3 bases are TGTGCCAGCAGCCCGCTAGCGGGGAACACCGGGGAGCTGTTTTTT.

The J gene is TRBJ2-3, the V gene TRBV28; 12 positions match TRBD2. CDR1 and CDR2 (germline): MDHEN, SYDVKM. Trimming took 5 bases from V and 3 from J; bases not matched to a gene: 6. This CDR3 is built from 16 residues. The CDR3 DNA reads TGTGCCAGCAGTATCCGGACTAGCGGGAATACAGATACGCAGTATTTT. Amino acid sequence: CASSIRTSGNTDTQYF. The entire variable domain, with the rest obtained from reference TRBV28 and TRBJ2-3, is as follows: DVKVTQSSRYLVKRTGEKVFLECVQDMDHENMFWYRQDPGLGLRLIYFSYDVKMKEKGDIPEGYSVSREKKERFSLILESASTNQTSMYLCASSIRTSGNTDTQYFGPGTRLTVL.

The chain recombines TRBV11-2 with TRBJ2-1, with 9 positions matching TRBD2. Germline CDR1 SGHAT, CDR2 FQNNGV. The V gene end was trimmed by 3 bases and the J gene end by 8 bases; junction bases not matched to a gene: 8. This CDR3 region has 15 residues. CDR3 region: CASSFRSSGSYEQFF. CDR3 coding DNA: TGTGCCAGCAGCTTTAGGAGTAGCGGGAGCTATGAGCAGTTCTTC.

This chain links TRBV6-2 or TRBV6-3 with TRBJ2-1, with TRBD2 matching 8 bases. From germline, CDR1 is MNHEY and CDR2 SVGEGT. With V trimmed by 6 bases and J by 7 bases, 14 bases remained unmatched. The length of the CDR3 is 16 residues. The CDR3 spells CASSPRSAGGRNEQFF. The CDR3 nucleotides are TGTGCCAGCAGCCCCCGGTCCGCGGGAGGTAGGAATGAGCAGTTCTTC.

The table lists this clonotype with a few counts. The chain has TRBV2 and TRBJ2-3; D remains unclear. Germline values: CDR1 SNHLY, CDR2 FYNNEI. The CDR3 totals 14 residues. V gave up 4 bases and J gave up 0 bases, with 8 bases separating them. The CDR3 sequence: CASSGAISTDTQYF. CDR3 bases: TGTGCCAGCAGTGGGGCCATTAGCACAGATACGCAGTATTTT.

This clonotype was detected a few times. The chain employs TRBV7-6 and TRBJ2-1; TRBD2 aligns across 9 bases. Germline CDR1 reads SGHVS; CDR2 reads FNYEAQ. This CDR3 region has 15 residues. Germline trimming cut 5 bases from V and 7 bases from J; bases unmatched to any gene: 9. For the CDR3, the DNA is TGTGCCAGCAGCGGCGCTAGCGGGATAGGGAATGAGCAGTTCTTC. It encodes CASSGASGIGNEQFF.

V is TRBV20-1 and J is TRBJ1-1; TRBD1 agrees at 8 bases. V lost 1 base to trimming and J lost 1 base; unmatched junction nucleotides: 8. Germline V lookup: CDR1 DFQATT, CDR2 SNEGSKA (reference sequence). CDR3 size: 16 residues. CDR3: CSARVVPGQANTEAFF. As DNA, the CDR3 is TGCAGTGCTAGAGTTGTACCGGGACAGGCGAACACTGAAGCTTTCTTT.

The chain has TRBV6-2 or TRBV6-3 and TRBJ2-5, with 11 bases matching TRBD2. Germline loops: CDR1 MNHEY, CDR2 SVGEGT. The V gene end was trimmed by 3 bases and the J gene end by 5 bases; junction bases not matched to a gene: 5. The CDR3 sequence is 15 residues long. Here the CDR3 reads CASSYPGLAEETQYF. The CDR3 nucleotides are TGTGCCAGCAGTTATCCGGGACTAGCGGAGGAGACCCAGTACTTC.

The V gene is TRBV7-9, the J gene TRBJ2-2; tentatively, D is TRBD2 (5 bases). Germline V gene sequence: CDR1 SEHNR, CDR2 FQNEAQ (reference sequence). The length of the CDR3 is 14 residues. Deletions cut 5 bases from V and 4 bases from J, with 11 bases between. The DNA of the CDR3 is TGTGCCAGCAGCCCACGAGGGAGCACCGGGGAGCTGTTTTTT. Its translation: CASSPRGSTGELFF.

Remarks on this clonotype: Relative to the germline gene, one junction end is altered; a read error may explain this. The chain employs TRBV7-2 and TRBJ2-1; 7 bases line up with TRBD1. The CDR3 sequence is 16 residues long. Germline V gives CDR1 SGHTA, CDR2 FQGNSA. CDR3 nucleotide sequence: TGTGCCATCAGCTATTACAGGGGTAGCTCCTACAATGAGCAGTTCTTC. As protein: CAISYYRGSSYNEQFF.